Given below is one T cell receptor (beta chain) in context. Its antigen is as yet unknown. Quantitative barcoded 5'-RACE was used to prepare TCR beta libraries. TCRdb re-analysed the 5' RACE reads in MiXCR, keeping a single row per CDR3 protein. The sample consists of around 150,000 distinct CDR3 sequences, roughly a third of them appearing once. These data originate in a study of CD8 T cells in ankylosing spondylitis. Study conclusions and caveats: A motif in TCR beta, a set of fewer than ten highly homologous variants, appeared characteristic of ankylosing spondylitis blood. Enrichment of disease-linked clones was reportedly significant in matched ankylosing spondylitis synovial fluid. Previous work reported some of these motif variants in the synovial fluid and blood of reactive arthritis.

This CDR3 is 15 amino acids long. The germline V gene has CDR1 SGHAT and CDR2 FQDESV (reference sequence). V dropped 1 base and J dropped 5 bases, with 14 bases sitting between them. The origin of this receptor is a male donor with ankylosing spondylitis. The rearrangement uses TRBV11-1 and TRBJ2-5, with no clear D. Sequenced material: synovial fluid, either unsorted or a sorted T cell fraction (not recorded which). CDR3 DNA sequence: TGTGCCAGCAGCTTAGAGCGATCCCAGGCGGAGACCCAGTACTTC. Its translation is CASSLERSQAETQYF.